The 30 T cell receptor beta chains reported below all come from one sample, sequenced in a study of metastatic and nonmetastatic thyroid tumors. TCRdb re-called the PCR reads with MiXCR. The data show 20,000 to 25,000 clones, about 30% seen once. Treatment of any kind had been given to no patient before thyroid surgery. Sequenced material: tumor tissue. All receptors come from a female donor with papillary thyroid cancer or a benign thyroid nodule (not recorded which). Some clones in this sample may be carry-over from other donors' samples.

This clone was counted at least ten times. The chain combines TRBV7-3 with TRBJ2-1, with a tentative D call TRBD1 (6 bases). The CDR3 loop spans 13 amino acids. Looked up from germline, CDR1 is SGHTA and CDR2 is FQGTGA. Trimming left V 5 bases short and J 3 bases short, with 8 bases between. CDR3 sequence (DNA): TGTGCCAGCAGCCCACAGGGCTACAATGAGCAGTTCTTC. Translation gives CASSPQGYNEQFF.

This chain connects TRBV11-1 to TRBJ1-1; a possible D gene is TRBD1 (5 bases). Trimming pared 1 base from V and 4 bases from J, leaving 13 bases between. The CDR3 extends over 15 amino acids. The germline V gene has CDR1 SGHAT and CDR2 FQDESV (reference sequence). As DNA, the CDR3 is TGTGCCAGCAGCTTAGTGGGGTTGGGGACCACTGAAGCTTTCTTT. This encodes CASSLVGLGTTEAFF.

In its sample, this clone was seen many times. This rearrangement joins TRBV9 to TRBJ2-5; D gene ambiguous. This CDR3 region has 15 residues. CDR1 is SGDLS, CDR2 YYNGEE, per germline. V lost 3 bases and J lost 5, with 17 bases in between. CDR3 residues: CASSGTGEMGETQYF. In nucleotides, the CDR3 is TGTGCCAGCAGCGGTACTGGGGAAATGGGGGAGACCCAGTACTTC.

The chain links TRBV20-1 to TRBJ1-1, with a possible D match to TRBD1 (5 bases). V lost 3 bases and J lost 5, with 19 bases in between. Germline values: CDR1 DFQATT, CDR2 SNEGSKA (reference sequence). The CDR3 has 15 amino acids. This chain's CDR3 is CSARAQGGVWTEAFF. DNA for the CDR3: TGCAGTGCTAGGGCCCAGGGAGGAGTGTGGACTGAAGCTTTCTTT.

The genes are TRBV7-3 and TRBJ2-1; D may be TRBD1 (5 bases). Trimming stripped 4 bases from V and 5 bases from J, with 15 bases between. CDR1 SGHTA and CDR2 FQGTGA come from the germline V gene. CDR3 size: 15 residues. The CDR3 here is CASSSPHGANNEQFF. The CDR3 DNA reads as TGTGCCAGCAGCTCCCCCCATGGGGCGAACAATGAGCAGTTCTTC.

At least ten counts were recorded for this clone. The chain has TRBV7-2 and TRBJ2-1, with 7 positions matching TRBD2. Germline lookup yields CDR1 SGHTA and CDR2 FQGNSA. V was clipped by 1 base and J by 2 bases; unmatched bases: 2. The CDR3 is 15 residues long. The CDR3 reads CASSLGRGAYNEQFF. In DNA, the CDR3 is TGTGCCAGCAGCTTAGGACGGGGGGCCTACAATGAGCAGTTCTTC.

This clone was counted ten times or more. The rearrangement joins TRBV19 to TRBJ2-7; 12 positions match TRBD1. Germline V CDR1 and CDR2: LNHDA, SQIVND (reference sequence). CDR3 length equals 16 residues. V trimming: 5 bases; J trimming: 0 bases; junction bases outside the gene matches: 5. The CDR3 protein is CASSGPGQGASYEQYF. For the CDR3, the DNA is TGTGCCAGTAGTGGCCCGGGACAGGGGGCCTCCTACGAGCAGTACTTC.

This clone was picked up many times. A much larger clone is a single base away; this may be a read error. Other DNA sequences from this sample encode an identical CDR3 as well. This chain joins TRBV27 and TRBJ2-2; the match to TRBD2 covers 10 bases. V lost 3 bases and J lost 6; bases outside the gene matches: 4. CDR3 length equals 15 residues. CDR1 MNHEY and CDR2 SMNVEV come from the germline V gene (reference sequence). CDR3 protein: CASSFLAGVAGELFF. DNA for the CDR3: TGTGCCAGCAGTTTTCTAGCGGGGGTGGCCGGGGAGCTGTTTTTT.

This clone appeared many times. CDR3 in amino acids: CASSFQGNQPQHF. The CDR3 DNA is TGTGCCAGCAGCTTCCAGGGTAATCAGCCCCAGCATTTT. This chain connects TRBV7-2 to TRBJ1-5; perhaps TRBD1 as D (5 bases). CDR1 and CDR2 from the germline V gene are SGHTA and FQGNSA. V was trimmed by 3 bases and J by 4 bases, leaving 7 bases between them. This CDR3 has 13 residues.

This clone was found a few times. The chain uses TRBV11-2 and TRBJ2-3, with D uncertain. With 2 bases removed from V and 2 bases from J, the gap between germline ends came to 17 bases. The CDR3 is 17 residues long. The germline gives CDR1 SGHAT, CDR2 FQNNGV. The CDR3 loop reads CASSLPPPVGPTDTQYF. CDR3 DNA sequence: TGTGCCAGCAGCTTACCCCCCCCGGTTGGGCCCACAGATACGCAGTATTTT.

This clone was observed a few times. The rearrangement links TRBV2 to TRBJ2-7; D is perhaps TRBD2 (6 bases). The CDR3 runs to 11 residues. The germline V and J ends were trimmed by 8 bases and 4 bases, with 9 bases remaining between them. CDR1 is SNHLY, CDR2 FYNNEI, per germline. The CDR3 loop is CASWGEYEQYF. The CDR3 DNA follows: TGTGCCAGCTGGGGGGAATACGAGCAGTACTTC.

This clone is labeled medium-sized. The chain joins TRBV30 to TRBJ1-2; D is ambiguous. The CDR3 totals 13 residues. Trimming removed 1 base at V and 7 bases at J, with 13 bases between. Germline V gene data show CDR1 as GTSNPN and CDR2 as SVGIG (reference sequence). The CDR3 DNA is TGTGCCTGGAGTGGTAGTCAGCGCGGTGGCTACACCTTC. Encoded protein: CAWSGSQRGGYTF.

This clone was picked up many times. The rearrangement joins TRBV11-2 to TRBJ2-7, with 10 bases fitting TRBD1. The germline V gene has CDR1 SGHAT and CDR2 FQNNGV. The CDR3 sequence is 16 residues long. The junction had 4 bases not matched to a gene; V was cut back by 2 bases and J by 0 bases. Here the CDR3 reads CASSLTGQGGSYEQYF. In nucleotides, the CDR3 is TGTGCCAGCAGCTTAACAGGACAGGGGGGCTCCTACGAGCAGTACTTC.

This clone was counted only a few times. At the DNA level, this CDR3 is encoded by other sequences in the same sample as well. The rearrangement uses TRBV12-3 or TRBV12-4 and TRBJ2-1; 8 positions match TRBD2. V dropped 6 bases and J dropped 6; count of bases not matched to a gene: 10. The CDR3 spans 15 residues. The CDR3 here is CASSPTSGQVNEQFF. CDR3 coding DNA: TGTGCCAGCAGCCCAACTAGCGGACAAGTCAATGAGCAGTTCTTC.

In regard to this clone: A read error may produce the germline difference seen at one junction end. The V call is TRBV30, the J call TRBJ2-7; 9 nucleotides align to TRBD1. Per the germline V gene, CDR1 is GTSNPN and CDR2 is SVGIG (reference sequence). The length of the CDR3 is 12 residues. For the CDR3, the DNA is TGTGCCTGGGGCACAGGGGGCGCCGCGGGGACCTTC. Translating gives CAWGTGGAAGTF.

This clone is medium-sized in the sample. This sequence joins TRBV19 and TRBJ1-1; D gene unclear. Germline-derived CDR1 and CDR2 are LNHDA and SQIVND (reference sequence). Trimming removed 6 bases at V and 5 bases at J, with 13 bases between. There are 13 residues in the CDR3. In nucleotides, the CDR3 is TGTGCCAGTAGGGCGGGAGCCGGGACTGAAGCTTTCTTT. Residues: CASRAGAGTEAFF.

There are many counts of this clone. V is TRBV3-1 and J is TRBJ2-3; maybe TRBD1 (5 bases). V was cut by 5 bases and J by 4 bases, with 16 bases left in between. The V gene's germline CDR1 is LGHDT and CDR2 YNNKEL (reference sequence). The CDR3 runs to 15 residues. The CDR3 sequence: CASSSRMWGSDTQYF. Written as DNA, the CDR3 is TGTGCCAGCAGCAGCCGGATGTGGGGCTCAGATACGCAGTATTTT.

DNA of the CDR3: TGCAGTGCAACAGGAGAGAACCAAGAGACCCAGTACTTC. It yields the protein CSATGENQETQYF. The J gene is TRBJ2-5, the V gene TRBV20-1, with TRBD1 as a possible D gene (5 bases). CDR1 and CDR2 (germline): DFQATT, SNEGSKA (reference sequence). The CDR3 length is 13 residues. Trimming shortened V by 6 bases and J by 0 bases, and 11 bases separated the two germline ends.

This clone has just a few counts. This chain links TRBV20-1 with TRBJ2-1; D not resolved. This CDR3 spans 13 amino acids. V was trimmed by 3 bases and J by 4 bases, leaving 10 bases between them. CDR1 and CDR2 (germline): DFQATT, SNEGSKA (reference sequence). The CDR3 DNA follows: TGCAGTGCTAGTGATTTTAGGTACAATGAGCAGTTCTTC. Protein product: CSASDFRYNEQFF.

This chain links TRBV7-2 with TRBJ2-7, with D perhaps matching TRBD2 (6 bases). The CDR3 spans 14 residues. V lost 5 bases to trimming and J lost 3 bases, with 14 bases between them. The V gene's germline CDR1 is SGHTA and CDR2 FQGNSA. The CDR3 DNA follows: TGTGCCAGCAGCGTCCACGGGAGCTACTACGAGCAGTACTTC. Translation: CASSVHGSYYEQYF.

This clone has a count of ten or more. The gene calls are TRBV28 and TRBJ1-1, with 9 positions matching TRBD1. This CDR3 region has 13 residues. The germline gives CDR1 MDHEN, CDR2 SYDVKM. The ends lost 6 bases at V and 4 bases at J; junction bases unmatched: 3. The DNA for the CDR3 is TGTGCCAGCAGATTGACAGGGGGCACTGAAGCTTTCTTT. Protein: CASRLTGGTEAFF.

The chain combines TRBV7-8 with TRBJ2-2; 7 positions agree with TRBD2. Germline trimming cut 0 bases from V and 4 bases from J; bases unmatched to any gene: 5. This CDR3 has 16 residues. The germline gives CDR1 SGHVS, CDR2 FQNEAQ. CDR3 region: CASSLAPREGTGELFF. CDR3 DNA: TGTGCCAGCAGCTTAGCGCCCAGGGAGGGCACCGGGGAGCTGTTTTTT.

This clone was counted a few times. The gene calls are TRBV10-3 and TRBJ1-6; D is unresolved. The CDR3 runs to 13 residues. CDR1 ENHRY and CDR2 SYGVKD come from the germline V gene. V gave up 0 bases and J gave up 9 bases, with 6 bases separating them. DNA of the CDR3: TGTGCCATCAGTGAGTCAACGTTTTCACCCCTCCACTTT. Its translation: CAISESTFSPLHF.

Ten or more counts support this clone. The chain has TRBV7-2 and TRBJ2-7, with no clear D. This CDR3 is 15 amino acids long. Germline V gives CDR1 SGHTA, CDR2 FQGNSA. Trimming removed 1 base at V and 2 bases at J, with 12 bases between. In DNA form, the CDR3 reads TGTGCCAGCAGCTTAGGACCCCCGGTCCCCTACGAGCAGTACTTC. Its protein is CASSLGPPVPYEQYF.

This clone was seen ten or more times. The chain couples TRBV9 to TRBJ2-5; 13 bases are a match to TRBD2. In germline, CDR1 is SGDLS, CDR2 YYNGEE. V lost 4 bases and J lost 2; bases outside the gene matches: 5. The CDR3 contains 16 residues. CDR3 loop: CASSQMGLAGQETQYF. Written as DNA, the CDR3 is TGTGCCAGCAGCCAGATGGGACTAGCGGGACAAGAGACCCAGTACTTC. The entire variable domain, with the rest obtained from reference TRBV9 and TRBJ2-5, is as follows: DSGVTQTPKHLITATGQRVTLRCSPRSGDLSVYWYQQSLDQGLQFLIQYYNGEERAKGNILERFSAQQFPDLHSELNLSSLELGDSALYFCASSQMGLAGQETQYFGPGTRLLVL.

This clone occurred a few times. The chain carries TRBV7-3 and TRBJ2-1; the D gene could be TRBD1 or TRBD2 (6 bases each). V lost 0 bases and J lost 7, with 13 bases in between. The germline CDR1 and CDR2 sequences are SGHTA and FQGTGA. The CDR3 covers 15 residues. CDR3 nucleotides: TGTGCCAGCAGCTTAACGGGGGGCCCCGAAAATGAGCAGTTCTTC. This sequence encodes CASSLTGGPENEQFF.

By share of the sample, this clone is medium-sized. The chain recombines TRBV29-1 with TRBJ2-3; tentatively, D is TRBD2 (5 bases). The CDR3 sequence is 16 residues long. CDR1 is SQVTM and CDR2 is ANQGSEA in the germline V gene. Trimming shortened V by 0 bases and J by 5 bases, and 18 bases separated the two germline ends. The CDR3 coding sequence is TGCAGCGTTGAAGAAGGAGGTTTGCGTTGGGGAGATACGCAGTATTTT. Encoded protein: CSVEEGGLRWGDTQYF.

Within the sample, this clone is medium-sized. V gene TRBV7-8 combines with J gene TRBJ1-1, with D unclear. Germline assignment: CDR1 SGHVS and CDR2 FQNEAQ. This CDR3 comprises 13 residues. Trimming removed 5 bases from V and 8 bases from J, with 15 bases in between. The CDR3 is CASSTAPTAEAFF. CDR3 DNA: TGTGCCAGCAGCACAGCCCCCACGGCAGAAGCTTTCTTT.

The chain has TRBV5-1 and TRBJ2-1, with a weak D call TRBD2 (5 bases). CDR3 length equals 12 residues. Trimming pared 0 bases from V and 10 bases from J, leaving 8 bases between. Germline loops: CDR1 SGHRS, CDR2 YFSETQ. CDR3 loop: CASSLGELEQFF. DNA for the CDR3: TGCGCCAGCAGCTTGGGGGAGCTCGAGCAGTTCTTC.

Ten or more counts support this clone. The CDR3 region has the DNA TGTGCCAGCAGCCAGCGGGGTTCTAATGAAAAACTGTTTTTT. It encodes CASSQRGSNEKLFF. The chain recombines TRBV3-1 with TRBJ1-4; no clear D gene. The germline CDR1 and CDR2 sequences are LGHDT and YNNKEL (reference sequence). V gave up 3 bases and J gave up 3 bases, with 8 bases separating them. This CDR3 has 14 residues.